What follows are 20 T cell receptor beta chains derived from one specimen sequenced in a study of regulatory T cells in long-lasting Graves disease. Both iRepertoire HTBI primers and Arm-PCR of CDR3 regions were used to build the TCR beta libraries. TCRdb analysed the multiplex PCR reads with MiXCR anew, one entry per CDR3 protein. The data show about 430,000 distinct CDR3 sequences, around 20% seen once. Time point indicated: persistent/refractory GD, antithyroid drugs over 5 years with positive TRAb. PBMC RNA was the source of the TCR library. The sequencing here drew on peripheral blood mononuclear cells (PBMCs), taken when the disease was refractory, from a patient treated with antithyroid drugs. The receptors derive from a female donor with Graves disease.

About this clonotype itself: Mismatch with germline at one junction end may stem from a read error. J is TRBJ1-1 and V is TRBV5-1, with D unclear. The CDR3 runs to 13 residues. The germline gives CDR1 SGHRS, CDR2 YFSETQ. In DNA form, the CDR3 reads TGCGCCAGCAGCGGCGAGATGAACACTGGAGCTTTCTTT. It yields the protein CASSGEMNTGAFF.

This clonotype occurred many times. The V gene is TRBV28, the J gene TRBJ2-5; D could derive from TRBD1 or TRBD2 (5 bases each). Per germline, CDR1 MDHEN and CDR2 SYDVKM. The length of the CDR3 is 14 residues. V was clipped by 5 bases and J by 5 bases, with 15 bases between them. CDR3 nucleotides: TGTGCCAGCAGTCCCGTGGGACCGGGGGAGACCCAGTACTTC. It translates to CASSPVGPGETQYF.

This clonotype was found many times. J is TRBJ2-5 and V is TRBV29-1; 8 bases map to TRBD2. Germline trimming cut 3 bases from V and 5 bases from J; bases unmatched to any gene: 11. The germline V gene has CDR1 SQVTM and CDR2 ANQGSEA. This CDR3 comprises 15 residues. DNA of the CDR3: TGCAGCGTTGACCCCGGACTAGCAATGGAGGAGACCCAGTACTTC. Its translation is CSVDPGLAMEETQYF.

V usage is TRBV3-1 and J usage is TRBJ2-3; tentatively, D is TRBD1 or TRBD2 (5 bases each). Germline CDR1 LGHDT, CDR2 YNNKEL (reference sequence). V was shortened by 1 base and J by 5 bases, with 10 bases between the two germline ends. The CDR3 contains 14 residues. Here the CDR3 DNA reads TGTGCCAGCAGCCAAGTGTTTGGGGGAGATACGCAGTATTTT. This encodes CASSQVFGGDTQYF.

This clonotype came up many times. V and J are TRBV30 and TRBJ1-5; D not resolved. Trimming pared 2 bases from V and 9 bases from J, leaving 14 bases between. Germline CDR1 is GTSNPN and CDR2 is SVGIG (reference sequence). The CDR3 is 13 residues long. CDR3 coding DNA: TGTGCCTGGAGTCCAGCCGTGTTATCGCCCCAGCATTTT. As protein: CAWSPAVLSPQHF.

This clonotype occurred many times. The chain is built from TRBV28 and TRBJ2-3; TRBD2 matches 16 bases. CDR3 length: 20 residues. After removal of 7 bases from V and 4 bases from J, the junction contained 17 bases not matched to a gene. Per the germline V gene, CDR1 is MDHEN and CDR2 is SYDVKM. CDR3 loop: CASIQAGTSGRGGEADTQYF. In DNA form, the CDR3 reads TGTGCCAGCATACAAGCTGGGACTAGCGGGAGGGGGGGAGAGGCAGATACGCAGTATTTT.

On this clonotype: This clone may be a read error of a much larger clone one base away. V is TRBV12-3 or TRBV12-4 and J is TRBJ2-7, with 7 positions matching TRBD2. The CDR3 spans 14 residues. Trimming at V came to 4 bases and at J to 5 bases, leaving 8 bases not matched to a gene. The DNA of the CDR3 is TGTGCCAGCAGTTACGGACCAAGCGGGAACGAGCAGTACTTC. As protein: CASSYGPSGNEQYF.

The sample holds many counts of this clonotype. The chain joins TRBV9 to TRBJ1-1, with D perhaps TRBD1 (5 bases). Trimming cost V 0 bases and J 8 bases, with 8 bases left between them. Germline assignment: CDR1 SGDLS and CDR2 YYNGEE. The CDR3 totals 12 residues. The CDR3 sequence: CASSVERGEAFF. The CDR3 bases are TGTGCCAGCAGCGTAGAGAGGGGAGAAGCTTTCTTT.

Ten or more counts support this clonotype. The chain combines TRBV12-3 or TRBV12-4 with TRBJ2-7, with D uncertain. V lost 1 base, J lost 5 bases, and 12 bases lay in between. The CDR3 loop spans 14 amino acids. Here the CDR3 DNA reads TGTGCCAGCAGTTTAGGGCCGGGTATGAACGAGCAGTACTTC. Its translation: CASSLGPGMNEQYF.

In this sample, this clonotype turned up a few times. This may be a read error: a much more frequent sequence differs by one nucleotide. Here the CDR3 reads CASTADKNGHTF. As DNA, the CDR3 is TGTGCCAGCACTGCTGACAAAAATGGCCACACCTTC. The rearrangement links TRBV2 to TRBJ1-2; D gene unclear. Germline CDR1 reads SNHLY; CDR2 reads FYNNEI. This CDR3 comprises 12 residues.

The chain links TRBV20-1 to TRBJ2-2; TRBD2 matches 8 bases. V was pared by 1 base and J by 7 bases, with 11 bases of the junction left unmatched. From germline, CDR1 is DFQATT and CDR2 SNEGSKA (reference sequence). This CDR3 region has 16 residues. DNA for the CDR3: TGCAGTGCTAGAGCAAGGGTAGCGGGATGGAACGGGGAGCTGTTTTTT. Translation: CSARARVAGWNGELFF.

The V call is TRBV7-2, the J call TRBJ1-3, with D possibly being TRBD1 (6 bases). CDR3 length equals 16 residues. V lost 4 bases and J lost 2, with 15 bases in between. CDR1 SGHTA and CDR2 FQGNSA come from the germline V gene. CDR3 in DNA: TGTGCCAGCAGCTCGCATGACAGGATCGCTGGAAACACCATATATTTT. It encodes CASSSHDRIAGNTIYF.

This clonotype was counted many times. V is TRBV14 and J is TRBJ2-2, with 14 bases fitting TRBD2. The V segment lost 4 bases and the J segment 6 bases; nucleotides outside the gene matches: 1. The CDR3 is made up of 15 amino acids. Germline lookup yields CDR1 SGHDN and CDR2 FVKESK. CDR3: CASSPGLAGAGELFF. In DNA, the CDR3 is TGTGCCAGCAGCCCGGGACTAGCGGGAGCCGGGGAGCTGTTTTTT.

This clonotype was seen at least ten times. The chain carries TRBV28 and TRBJ1-5; perhaps TRBD1 as D (5 bases). Per the germline V gene, CDR1 is MDHEN and CDR2 is SYDVKM. The CDR3 covers 15 residues. With 4 bases removed from V and 8 bases from J, the gap between germline ends came to 18 bases. The CDR3: CASSSGTAVFEPQHF. CDR3 nucleotides: TGTGCCAGCAGTTCCGGGACCGCAGTCTTTGAGCCCCAGCATTTT. Supplemented by reference TRBV28 and TRBJ1-5, the full variable domain reads DVKVTQSSRYLVKRTGEKVFLECVQDMDHENMFWYRQDPGLGLRLIYFSYDVKMKEKGDIPEGYSVSREKKERFSLILESASTNQTSMYLCASSSGTAVFEPQHFGDGTRLSIL.

J is TRBJ2-2 and V is TRBV5-1, with 10 bases identical to TRBD2. There are 17 residues in the CDR3. V was pared by 7 bases and J by 3 bases, with 12 bases of the junction left unmatched. Germline V gene sequence: CDR1 SGHRS, CDR2 YFSETQ. As DNA, the CDR3 is TGCGCCAGCTCTAGGGGCAGCGGGAGGGCGGACACCGGGGAGCTGTTTTTT. Translating gives CASSRGSGRADTGELFF.

At least ten counts were recorded for this clonotype. The genes are TRBV12-3 or TRBV12-4 and TRBJ2-7, with D unresolved. The CDR3 is 15 residues long. V was shortened by 8 bases and J by 2 bases, with 19 bases between the two germline ends. The CDR3 DNA sequence: TGTGCCAGCGGAGTCGCCGGTGACAATGCCTACGAGCAGTACTTC. Its translation is CASGVAGDNAYEQYF.

This clonotype occurred a few times. This rearrangement joins TRBV10-1 to TRBJ2-2; 13 nucleotides match TRBD2. The CDR3 length is 16 residues. The J segment lost 4 bases and the V segment lost 4 bases, leaving 3 bases of the junction unmatched. Germline lookup yields CDR1 WNHNN and CDR2 SYGVQD (reference sequence). The CDR3 is CASSGTSGSITGELFF. CDR3 DNA: TGCGCCAGCAGTGGGACTAGCGGGAGTATCACCGGGGAGCTGTTTTTT.

Comments on this clonotype: This clone may be a read error of a much larger clone one base away. Because it lacks the conserved phenylalanine or tryptophan at the end, this CDR3 is likely a read error. The J gene is TRBJ2-7, the V gene TRBV28, with TRBD2 identical over 10 bases. This CDR3 contains 16 residues. Germline values: CDR1 MDHEN, CDR2 SYDVKM. The CDR3 DNA reads as TGTGCCAGCAGTCTCCTCACTAGCGGGGTATACTACGGGCAGTACTCC. Amino acids: CASSLLTSGVYYGQYS.

This clonotype was recorded many times. The chain recombines TRBV29-1 with TRBJ1-1, with a possible D match to TRBD1 (6 bases). CDR1 and CDR2 (germline): SQVTM, ANQGSEA. The CDR3 is 13 residues long. Trimming removed 6 bases at V and 1 base at J, with 12 bases between. Written as DNA, the CDR3 is TGCAGCGTCGATAAACAGGGGAACACTGAAGCTTTCTTT. This sequence encodes CSVDKQGNTEAFF.

This clonotype showed up just a few times. The chain is built from TRBV5-1 and TRBJ2-5, with D possibly being TRBD1 or TRBD2 (6 bases each). This CDR3 is built from 15 residues. The V and J ends lost 3 bases and 2 bases respectively, with 14 bases between them. Germline values: CDR1 SGHRS, CDR2 YFSETQ. Here the CDR3 reads CASSSRVGGQETQYF. For the CDR3, the DNA is TGCGCCAGCAGCTCGCGCGTAGGGGGGCAAGAGACCCAGTACTTC. Supplemented by reference TRBV5-1 and TRBJ2-5, the full variable domain reads KAGVTQTPRYLIKTRGQQVTLSCSPISGHRSVSWYQQTPGQGLQFLFEYFSETQRNKGNFPGRFSGRQFSNSRSEMNVSTLELGDSALYLCASSSRVGGQETQYFGPGTRLLVL.